The 22 T cell receptor beta chains listed next were all sequenced from one sample in a study of long-term antiretroviral therapy in people with HIV. The libraries were made with immunoSEQ v3.0 at survey level. Method: immunoSEQ multiplex PCR; TCRdb's copy keeps in-frame clones and lacks some. The sample holds more than 45,000 clones, roughly 80% seen once. The source was unsorted PBMCs, collected 0.8 years after starting antiretroviral therapy. These receptors were obtained from a woman between 18 and 29 years old with HIV.

The chain has TRBV5-5 and TRBJ1-4, with D possibly matching TRBD1 (5 bases). The CDR3 spans 13 residues. Trimming cost V 2 bases and J 8 bases, with 10 bases left between them. Germline V gives CDR1 SGHKS, CDR2 YYEKEE (reference sequence). The CDR3 here is CASSLAREEKLFF. The CDR3 coding sequence is TGTGCCAGCAGCTTAGCCAGGGAAGAAAAACTGTTTTTT.

This clone has a handful of counts. This chain connects TRBV10-3 to TRBJ1-3; 7 positions agree with TRBD1. The CDR3 is 14 amino acids. With 7 bases clipped from V and 4 bases from J, the junction kept 7 bases outside the gene matches. Looked up from germline, CDR1 is ENHRY and CDR2 is SYGVKD. The CDR3 DNA is TGTGCCATCAAGGCAGGGGGAGGAGGAAACACCATATATTTT. Its protein is CAIKAGGGGNTIYF.

This clone was counted between two and nine times. This chain uses TRBV28 with TRBJ2-7; unclear D gene. The V gene's germline CDR1 is MDHEN and CDR2 SYDVKM. The CDR3 consists of 10 residues. V was trimmed by 11 bases and J by 6 bases, leaving 11 bases between them. The CDR3 bases are TGTGCCTGCCGGAACGGCGAGCAGTACTTC. Its translation: CACRNGEQYF.

This clone was seen once. The V call is TRBV11-2, the J call TRBJ2-5; the match to TRBD1 covers 8 bases. J was trimmed by 5 bases and V by 5 bases; bases with no gene match: 10. CDR3 length: 15 amino acids. Germline V CDR1 and CDR2: SGHAT, FQNNGV. The CDR3 reads CASSPDRGAGETQYF. The CDR3, as DNA: TGTGCCAGCAGCCCCGACAGGGGAGCCGGTGAGACCCAGTACTTC.

This clone has only a few counts. This chain uses TRBV9 with TRBJ2-1; 8 nucleotides match TRBD2. V shed 5 bases and J 4 bases; nucleotides not matched to a gene: 8. This CDR3 contains 15 residues. CDR1 is SGDLS, CDR2 YYNGEE, per germline. CDR3 sequence: CASSTSGRGYNEQFF. In DNA form, the CDR3 reads TGTGCCAGCAGTACAAGCGGGAGAGGGTACAATGAGCAGTTCTTC.

The chain joins TRBV21-1 to TRBJ2-1; the D call in the table, TRBD1, was not verified against the DNA. TRBV21-1 is a listed pseudogene. CDR3 length: 15 residues. The CDR3 sequence: CASSLWTGCNNEQFF. The CDR3 nucleotides read TGTGCCAGCAGCCTTTGGACAGGGTGCAACAATGAGCAGTTCTTC.

The V gene is TRBV18, the J gene TRBJ2-6; D remains ambiguous. CDR3 length: 17 residues. V was cut by 0 bases and J by 0 bases, with 9 bases left in between. Germline V gives CDR1 KGHSH, CDR2 LQKENI. The CDR3 sequence: CASSPPYRDSGANVLTF. The DNA of the CDR3 is TGTGCCAGCTCACCACCGTACAGAGACTCTGGGGCCAACGTCCTGACTTTC.

The chain carries TRBV27 and TRBJ1-1, with 10 bases identical to TRBD1. J lost 0 bases, V lost 3 bases, and 7 bases had no gene match. Germline CDR1 reads MNHEY; CDR2 reads SMNVEV (reference sequence). The CDR3 sequence is 17 residues long. CDR3 region: CASSFRRQGALNTEAFF. In nucleotides, the CDR3 is TGTGCCAGCAGTTTCCGCCGACAGGGGGCACTGAACACTGAAGCTTTCTTT.

This chain uses TRBV10-3 with TRBJ1-4, with 7 bases identical to TRBD1. Trimming at V came to 2 bases and at J to 8 bases, leaving 11 bases not matched to a gene. Germline V CDR1 and CDR2: ENHRY, SYGVKD. There are 16 residues in the CDR3. The CDR3 sequence is CAISEERQGREEKLFF. The CDR3 DNA reads TGTGCCATCAGTGAGGAACGACAGGGTCGAGAGGAAAAACTGTTTTTT.

This chain connects TRBV10-3 to TRBJ2-3, with D possibly matching TRBD2 (6 bases). This CDR3 has 16 amino acids. Trimming pared 4 bases from V and 4 bases from J, leaving 18 bases between. Looked up from germline, CDR1 is ENHRY and CDR2 is SYGVKD. The chain's CDR3 is CAISGPRRDPSDTQYF. The CDR3 nucleotides are TGTGCCATCAGTGGCCCCAGGAGGGACCCGTCAGATACGCAGTATTTT.

The chain employs TRBV15 and TRBJ2-1, with unresolved D. Trimming removed 1 base from V and 5 bases from J, with 9 bases in between. The CDR3 spans 14 residues. Germline-derived CDR1 and CDR2 are LNHNV and YYDKDF (reference sequence). CDR3 bases: TGTGCCACCAGCAGAGCTCCCCCTGACAATGAGCAGTTCTTC. Residues: CATSRAPPDNEQFF.

The chain recombines TRBV27 with TRBJ1-2; D possibly corresponds to TRBD1 (5 bases). The CDR3 length is 15 residues. Germline CDR1 and CDR2: MNHEY and SMNVEV (reference sequence). Trimming took off 3 bases at V and 6 bases at J, with 17 bases between the two ends. CDR3 sequence: CASSLFWEGTDGYTF. CDR3 nucleotides: TGTGCCAGCAGTTTGTTTTGGGAGGGGACGGATGGCTACACCTTC.

This clone has only one observation. The CDR3 is CASSLRQQNTEAFF. For the CDR3, the DNA is TGTGCCAGCAGTTTGCGTCAGCAGAACACTGAAGCTTTCTTT. The rearrangement joins TRBV28 to TRBJ1-1; D gene ambiguous. The CDR3 consists of 14 residues. CDR1 and CDR2 from the germline V gene are MDHEN and SYDVKM. Trimming stripped 3 bases from V and 1 base from J, with 9 bases between.

This clone was detected only a few times. The genes are TRBV7-2 and TRBJ2-1; D possibly matches TRBD1 or TRBD2 (5 bases each). CDR1 is SGHTA, CDR2 FQGNSA, per germline. There are 16 residues in the CDR3. V lost 4 bases and J lost 8, with 21 bases in between. The CDR3 protein is CASSSRSGRDIDEQFF. CDR3 coding DNA: TGTGCCAGCAGCTCCAGGTCGGGGCGCGATATCGATGAGCAGTTCTTC.

The rearrangement joins TRBV28 to TRBJ2-1; the D is unclear. The V end lost 6 bases, the J end lost 3 bases, and 18 bases lay between the germline ends. Germline V gene data show CDR1 as MDHEN and CDR2 as SYDVKM. This CDR3 contains 16 residues. The CDR3 region is CASRVKVGPRYNEQFF. CDR3 sequence (DNA): TGTGCCAGCAGGGTAAAGGTGGGCCCCCGCTACAATGAGCAGTTCTTC.

The chain joins TRBV5-6 to TRBJ1-4; tentative D call: TRBD1 (6 bases). V shed 4 bases and J shed 11 bases, with 12 bases lying between them. The CDR3 contains 12 residues. Per the germline V gene, CDR1 is SGHDT and CDR2 is YYEEEE. CDR3 nucleotide sequence: TGTGCCAGCAGCCCAAAAGGGGGGAAACTGTTTTTT. Its translation is CASSPKGGKLFF.

The chain joins TRBV6-5 to TRBJ1-1; 7 bases are a match to TRBD1. V shed 5 bases and J 3 bases; nucleotides not matched to a gene: 9. The CDR3 loop spans 15 amino acids. In germline, CDR1 is MNHEY, CDR2 SVGAGI. CDR3 residues: CASSHRQGFYTEAFF. The CDR3 DNA reads TGTGCCAGCAGTCATAGACAGGGTTTCTACACTGAAGCTTTCTTT.

The chain combines TRBV15 with TRBJ1-1; weak D call: TRBD1 (6 bases). Per the germline V gene, CDR1 is LNHNV and CDR2 is YYDKDF (reference sequence). Trimming removed 4 bases at V and 1 base at J, with 22 bases between. This CDR3 region has 18 residues. The CDR3 is CATSKIHGTLLRNTEAFF. The CDR3 DNA reads as TGTGCCACCAGCAAGATTCACGGGACACTCCTAAGGAACACTGAAGCTTTCTTT.

This clone was observed a handful of times. This chain links TRBV27 with TRBJ2-4; 9 bases match TRBD2. Per the germline V gene, CDR1 is MNHEY and CDR2 is SMNVEV (reference sequence). The CDR3 contains 14 residues. V was pared by 9 bases and J by 6 bases, with 9 bases of the junction left unmatched. The chain's CDR3 is CASAGGRAGNIQYF. In DNA, the CDR3 is TGTGCCAGTGCAGGCGGGAGGGCGGGAAACATTCAGTACTTC.

The chain carries TRBV28 and TRBJ2-5, with D uncertain. The CDR3 totals 14 residues. V lost 4 bases and J lost 0, with 9 bases in between. The germline CDR1 and CDR2 sequences are MDHEN and SYDVKM. The CDR3 region has the DNA TGTGCCAGCAGTTCCCCCACGTACCAAGAGACCCAGTACTTC. Its translation: CASSSPTYQETQYF.

The V and J genes are TRBV9 and TRBJ2-7; TRBD2 matches 13 bases. Germline lookup yields CDR1 SGDLS and CDR2 YYNGEE. The trim removed 0 bases at V and 5 bases at J, leaving 2 bases unmatched. The CDR3 covers 15 residues. The CDR3 region is CASSVGTSGSHEQYF. Here the CDR3 DNA reads TGTGCCAGCAGCGTAGGGACTAGCGGGAGCCACGAGCAGTACTTC.

J is TRBJ2-7 and V is TRBV5-4; 9 nucleotides match TRBD2. V shed 1 base, J shed 1 base, and the junction held 6 bases outside the gene matches. Germline loops: CDR1 SGHNT, CDR2 YYREEE (reference sequence). The CDR3 has 16 amino acids. This chain's CDR3 is CASSLFSTSGSYEQYF. CDR3 DNA: TGTGCCAGCAGCTTGTTTTCGACTAGCGGTTCCTACGAGCAGTACTTC.